This T cell receptor beta chain is drawn from a study of early T cells in non-severe SARS-CoV-2 infection. MiXCR, applied by TCRdb to the 5' RACE reads, yields one record per CDR3 protein. The sample has 38,000 or so distinct CDR3 sequences, about 5% seen once. The CDR3 runs to 13 residues. CDR1 is LGHDT and CDR2 is YNNKEL in the germline V gene (reference sequence). Concerning this clonotype: One end of the junction varies from germline; a read error may be responsible.

Sequenced: whole blood. This TCR was sampled from an adult who was a healthcare worker with PCR-confirmed SARS-CoV-2 infection or an uninfected control (not recorded which). V and J are TRBV3-1 and TRBJ2-2; D call uncertain. CDR3 sequence reads: CASSQVGTEELFF. The DNA of the CDR3 is TGTGCCAGCAGCCAAGTGGGCACCGAGGAGCTGTTTTTT.